Listed below are T cell receptor beta chains from one sample, sequenced in a study of graft-versus-host responses after intestinal transplantation. Sequenced by immunoSEQ multiplex PCR; TCRdb stores in-frame clones only, minus some. The data contain about 12,000 clones, 35% of them singletons. The material was alloreactive CD8+ T cells from a mixed lymphocyte reaction culture, obtained before intestinal transplant. These receptors all stem from a human patient who received an intestinal transplant. Each CDR3 is given without its conserved first and last residue. Size is stated for part of the rows, as once, few or many counts, or as a class when the clone is expanded.

clone_size v_call cdr3_aa
few TRBV7-9 ASSSPGLSYEQY
. TRBV27 ASSLFTGQETQY
few TRBV6-6 ASSPGQGVQPQH
few TRBV6-6 ASSVDRPTYYEQY
. TRBV4-1 ASSPGLAAYEQY
. TRBV6-4 ASSCWAGGPQTQY
few TRBV5-6 ASSFWDSSYEQY
few TRBV2 ASRVTYEQY
. TRBV23-1 ASSQPVGTAGLWDQY
. TRBV6-1 ASSEKTGGWDTQY
. TRBV7-6 ASSFGGSSYEQY
medium-sized TRBV28 ASSLSRGAGGYT
many TRBV6-6 ASSYSGGTTEAF
. TRBV4-1 ASSQVNYNEQF
once TRBV6-1 ASSVMTPNTEAF
large TRBV19 ASSFDISNTEAF
. TRBV6-6 ASSSGKGGSYNEQF
. TRBV5-1 ASSLGGRPYNEQF
. TRBV19 ASAQTHPEDEQF
once TRBV4-1 ASSRKTYGYT
. TRBV27 ASSLSGQGAYNSNQPQH
. TRBV28 ASSLGGGRYEQY
. TRBV28 ASSLYLTAPETQY
. TRBV9 ASSVAVSNYEQY
. TRBV28 ASTLSGGLPNEKLF
. TRBV5-5 ASSLAGRGRLKGYT
few TRBV19 ASSISGGFTSTEAF
. TRBV27 ASSLRNPAEMGAYNEQF
few TRBV5-6 ASSLGVGGAVKETQY
. TRBV5-6 ASSSGLMEFTYEQY
few TRBV4-3 ASSQGTGEQY
. TRBV5-4 ASSLMDPQEVSYEQY
few TRBV27 ASSFSGQGGSYEQY
. TRBV4-1 ASSQLPPGIACEQF
. TRBV9 ASSVVGTGELF
few TRBV29-1 SVRVLGGELF